The 18 T cell receptor beta chains reported below all come from one sample, sequenced in a study of technical replicates of blood from a handful of donors. Using immunoSEQ multiplex PCR, the repertoire was profiled, and TCRdb retains in-frame clones only, with some absent. The sample shows tens of thousands of clones, under 98% of them seen only once. The sequenced sample consisted of T cells isolated from PBMCs. The receptors were gathered from a human donor in good health.

The gene calls are TRBV30 and TRBJ1-4; TRBD1 is a possible D gene (5 bases). This CDR3 comprises 13 residues. Germline V gene lookup returns CDR1 GTSNPN and CDR2 SVGIG (reference sequence). Trimming cost V 2 bases and J 3 bases, with 7 bases left between them. CDR3 protein: CAWSPGANEKLFF. CDR3 coding DNA: TGTGCCTGGAGTCCGGGGGCTAATGAAAAACTGTTTTTT.

The J gene is TRBJ1-2, the V gene TRBV2; 10 bases map to TRBD1. The CDR3 loop spans 15 amino acids. With 3 bases clipped from V and 7 bases from J, the junction kept 8 bases outside the gene matches. Germline loops: CDR1 SNHLY, CDR2 FYNNEI. The CDR3 here is CASSDRDRGPGGYTF. CDR3 sequence (DNA): TGTGCCAGCAGTGACCGGGACAGGGGTCCGGGTGGCTACACCTTC. The whole variable domain, filled in from reference TRBV2 and TRBJ1-2, reads EPEVTQTPSHQVTQMGQEVILRCVPISNHLYFYWYRQILGQKVEFLVSFYNNEISEKSEIFDDQFSVERPDGSNFTLKIRSTKLEDSAMYFCASSDRDRGPGGYTFGSGTRLTVV.

The genes are TRBV6-5 and TRBJ1-1; TRBD1 might be the D (6 bases). Germline CDR1 reads MNHEY; CDR2 reads SVGAGI. The CDR3 totals 16 residues. Trimming cost V 1 base and J 9 bases, with 21 bases left between them. In nucleotides, the CDR3 is TGTGCCAGCAGTTACTTAAGCGGGACACTTGTACTCAAAGCTTTCTTT. It encodes CASSYLSGTLVLKAFF.

CDR3 coding DNA: TGTGCCTGGAGTGCAGGGACAGGGGGCATGGACATTCAGTACTTC. It specifies CAWSAGTGGMDIQYF. The rearrangement links TRBV30 to TRBJ2-4, with 12 bases identical to TRBD1. V lost 1 base to trimming and J lost 8 bases; unmatched junction nucleotides: 6. The CDR3 has 15 residues. The germline V gene encodes CDR1 GTSNPN and CDR2 SVGIG (reference sequence).

The CDR3 protein is CASSEYRLAGGDEQFF. As DNA, the CDR3 is TGTGCCAGCAGTGAATATCGACTAGCGGGAGGTGATGAGCAGTTCTTC. The chain joins TRBV6-1 to TRBJ2-1, with 13 bases matching TRBD2. The CDR3 runs 16 residues. With V trimmed by 2 bases and J by 8 bases, 6 bases remained unmatched. Germline assignment: CDR1 MNHNS and CDR2 SASEGT.

This clone has a single count. The V gene is TRBV27, the J gene TRBJ1-2; perhaps TRBD1 as D (6 bases). This CDR3 region has 13 residues. V lost 6 bases and J 2 bases, leaving 10 bases between the germline ends. CDR1 MNHEY and CDR2 SMNVEV come from the germline V gene (reference sequence). CDR3 amino acids: CASSLDRNYGYTF. CDR3 bases: TGTGCCAGCAGCCTCGACAGGAACTATGGCTACACCTTC.

The chain carries TRBV7-3 and TRBJ1-2; D is possibly TRBD1 (5 bases). Per germline, CDR1 SGHTA and CDR2 FQGTGA. V lost 0 bases, J lost 0 bases, and 14 bases lay in between. CDR3 length: 17 amino acids. The CDR3: CASSLTRAGKANYGYTF. The CDR3 nucleotides are TGTGCCAGCAGCTTAACTAGGGCAGGGAAGGCTAACTATGGCTACACCTTC.

The rearrangement links TRBV28 to TRBJ2-7; D perhaps matches TRBD2 (5 bases). Trimming cost V 1 base and J 1 base, with 14 bases left between them. The CDR3 has 16 residues. The V gene's germline CDR1 is MDHEN and CDR2 SYDVKM. CDR3 coding DNA: TGTGCCAGCAGTTTATATGGGCCCAGGACTTCCTACGAGCAGTACTTC. Amino acids: CASSLYGPRTSYEQYF.

This clone turned up a few times. The chain is built from TRBV5-1 and TRBJ1-2; 8 nucleotides align to TRBD1. Germline loops: CDR1 SGHRS, CDR2 YFSETQ. The CDR3 length is 17 residues. Trimming removed 0 bases from V and 3 bases from J; junction bases left unmatched: 10. CDR3 nucleotide sequence: TGCGCCAGCAGCTTGGGAGGGGCAGGGGGCCAGGACTATGGCTACACCTTC. Protein sequence: CASSLGGAGGQDYGYTF.

With respect to this clone: An end of the junction differs from the germline gene, which may be a read error. V and J are TRBV6-5 and TRBJ2-7; 12 nucleotides agree with TRBD2. The CDR3 is made up of 13 amino acids. Germline assignment: CDR1 MNHEY and CDR2 SVGAGI. This CDR3 reads CASSILAGGPPDF. The CDR3 DNA is TGTGCCAGCAGTATACTAGCGGGAGGACCGCCAGACTTC.

The V and J genes are TRBV19 and TRBJ2-1; 10 nucleotides agree with TRBD2. There are 18 residues in the CDR3. Germline V gives CDR1 LNHDA, CDR2 SQIVND (reference sequence). Unmatched junction bases numbered 13, after V lost 4 bases and J lost 4 bases. As DNA, the CDR3 is TGTGCCAGTAGTACCGAGAGATCTAGCGGGAGATCGTACAATGAGCAGTTCTTC. Encoded protein: CASSTERSSGRSYNEQFF.

The chain couples TRBV11-3 to TRBJ2-1; 9 nucleotides line up with TRBD2. Germline lookup yields CDR1 SGHNT and CDR2 YENEEA. The CDR3 is 16 amino acids. V shed 1 base, J shed 2 bases, and the junction held 3 bases outside the gene matches. In nucleotides, the CDR3 is TGTGCCAGCAGCTTAGGGCCTAGCGGGGCCTACAATGAGCAGTTCTTC. Protein product: CASSLGPSGAYNEQFF.

The genes are TRBV4-3 and TRBJ2-1; possible D gene TRBD2, 6 bases. V gave up 1 base and J gave up 1 base, with 11 bases separating them. The CDR3 has 16 amino acids. The germline gives CDR1 LGHNA, CDR2 YSLEER. The CDR3 DNA reads TGCGCCAGCAGCCAAGTAGGACGGGAGTCCTACAATGAGCAGTTCTTC. It codes for CASSQVGRESYNEQFF.

The genes are TRBV28 and TRBJ2-2; 8 positions match TRBD2. Germline trimming cut 3 bases from V and 6 bases from J; bases unmatched to any gene: 15. The CDR3 has 18 amino acids. Per germline, CDR1 MDHEN and CDR2 SYDVKM. CDR3 nucleotide sequence: TGTGCCAGCAGTTTCGGGGGACTAGATTTCCAAGAGGCCGGGGAGCTGTTTTTT. This sequence encodes CASSFGGLDFQEAGELFF. Drawing the rest from reference TRBV28 and TRBJ2-2, the complete variable domain is DVKVTQSSRYLVKRTGEKVFLECVQDMDHENMFWYRQDPGLGLRLIYFSYDVKMKEKGDIPEGYSVSREKKERFSLILESASTNQTSMYLCASSFGGLDFQEAGELFFGEGSRLTVL.

V gene TRBV2 combines with J gene TRBJ1-5; the match to TRBD1 covers 7 bases. The CDR3 is 15 amino acids. With 5 bases clipped from V and 2 bases from J, the junction kept 6 bases outside the gene matches. From germline, CDR1 is SNHLY and CDR2 FYNNEI. CDR3 DNA: TGTGCCAGCAGTTGGGGACAGTCAGGCAATCAGCCCCAGCATTTT. As protein: CASSWGQSGNQPQHF.

This chain joins TRBV10-2 and TRBJ2-5, with a tentative D call TRBD2 (6 bases). The ends were cut back, 1 base at V and 5 bases at J, with 14 bases in the middle. Germline V gene lookup returns CDR1 WSHSY and CDR2 SAAADI. The CDR3 contains 15 residues. Written as DNA, the CDR3 is TGCGCCAGCAGTGAGTATAGCGGCGAGGGCGAGACCCAGTACTTC. Encoded protein: CASSEYSGEGETQYF.

The genes are TRBV5-1 and TRBJ2-3, with D perhaps TRBD1 (5 bases). The CDR3 sequence is 15 residues long. Trimming took off 1 base at V and 3 bases at J, with 12 bases between the two ends. Germline V gives CDR1 SGHRS, CDR2 YFSETQ. CDR3 region: CASSLKGSSTDTQYF. The DNA for the CDR3 is TGCGCCAGCAGCTTGAAGGGGTCCTCAACAGATACGCAGTATTTT.

The V call is TRBV19, the J call TRBJ2-7; D perhaps matches TRBD2 (6 bases). The CDR3 has 15 amino acids. The V end lost 6 bases, the J end lost 2 bases, and 17 bases lay between the germline ends. The germline CDR1 and CDR2 sequences are LNHDA and SQIVND (reference sequence). The CDR3 DNA is TGTGCCAGTAGCATACCCCAGGGAGGCGCCTACGAGCAGTACTTC. Amino acids: CASSIPQGGAYEQYF.